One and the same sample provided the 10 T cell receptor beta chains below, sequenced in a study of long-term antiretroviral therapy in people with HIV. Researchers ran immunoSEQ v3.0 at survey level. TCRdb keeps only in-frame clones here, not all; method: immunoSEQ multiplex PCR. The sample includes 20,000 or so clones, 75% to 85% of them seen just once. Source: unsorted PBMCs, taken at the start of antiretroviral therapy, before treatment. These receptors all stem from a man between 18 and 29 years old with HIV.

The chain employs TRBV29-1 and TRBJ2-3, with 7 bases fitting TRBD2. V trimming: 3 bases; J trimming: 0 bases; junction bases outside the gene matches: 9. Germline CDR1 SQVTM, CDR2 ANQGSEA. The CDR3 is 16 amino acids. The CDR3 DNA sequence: TGCAGCGTTGATTACTGGACTAGGGATAGCACAGATACGCAGTATTTT. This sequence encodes CSVDYWTRDSTDTQYF.

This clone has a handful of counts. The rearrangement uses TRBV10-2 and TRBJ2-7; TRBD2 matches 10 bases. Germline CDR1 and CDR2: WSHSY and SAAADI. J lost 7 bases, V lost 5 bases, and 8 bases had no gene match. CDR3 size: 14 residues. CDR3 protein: CASSSGREAGEQYF. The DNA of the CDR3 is TGCGCCAGCAGTAGCGGGAGGGAGGCAGGGGAGCAGTACTTC.

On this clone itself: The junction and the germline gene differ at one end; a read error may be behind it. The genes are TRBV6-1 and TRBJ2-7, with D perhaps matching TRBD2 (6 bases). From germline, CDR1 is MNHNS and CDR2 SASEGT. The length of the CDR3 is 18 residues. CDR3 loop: CASSGISGRTPSGRELHF. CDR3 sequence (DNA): TGTGCCAGCAGTGGGATATCGGGACGGACCCCCTCGGGGCGGGAACTACACTTC.

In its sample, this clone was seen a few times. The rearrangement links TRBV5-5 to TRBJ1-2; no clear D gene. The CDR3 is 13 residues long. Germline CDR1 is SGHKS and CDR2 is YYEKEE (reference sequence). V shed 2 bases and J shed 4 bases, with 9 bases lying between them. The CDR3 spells CASSFDTLYGYTF. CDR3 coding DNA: TGTGCCAGCAGCTTCGACACTCTCTATGGCTACACCTTC.

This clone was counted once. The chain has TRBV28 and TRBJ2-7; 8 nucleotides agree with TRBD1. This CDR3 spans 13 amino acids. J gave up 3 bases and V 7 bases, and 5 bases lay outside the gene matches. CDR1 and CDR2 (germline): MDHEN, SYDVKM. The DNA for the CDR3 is TGTGCCAGCAAAGTACAGGGGGGCTACGAGCAGTACTTC. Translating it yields CASKVQGGYEQYF.

CDR3 sequence reads: CASSLERGGIYEQYF. CDR3 sequence (DNA): TGTGCCAGCAGCTTAGAACGGGGCGGAATCTACGAGCAGTACTTC. The chain joins TRBV11-2 to TRBJ2-7, with D tentatively TRBD1 or TRBD2 (5 bases each). Germline V lookup: CDR1 SGHAT, CDR2 FQNNGV. The CDR3 has 15 amino acids. V lost 0 bases and J 3 bases, leaving 12 bases between the germline ends.

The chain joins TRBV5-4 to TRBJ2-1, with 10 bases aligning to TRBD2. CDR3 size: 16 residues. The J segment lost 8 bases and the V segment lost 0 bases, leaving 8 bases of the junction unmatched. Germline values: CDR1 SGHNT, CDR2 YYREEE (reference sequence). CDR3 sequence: CASSLGGGLAPDEQFF. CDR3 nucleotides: TGTGCCAGCAGCTTGGGAGGGGGACTAGCGCCTGATGAGCAGTTCTTC.

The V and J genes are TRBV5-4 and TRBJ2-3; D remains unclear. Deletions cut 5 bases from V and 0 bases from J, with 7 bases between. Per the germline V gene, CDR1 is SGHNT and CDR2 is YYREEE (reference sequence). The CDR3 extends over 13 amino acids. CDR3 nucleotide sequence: TGTGCCAGCAGTTCGTCTAGCACAGATACGCAGTATTTT. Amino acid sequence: CASSSSSTDTQYF.

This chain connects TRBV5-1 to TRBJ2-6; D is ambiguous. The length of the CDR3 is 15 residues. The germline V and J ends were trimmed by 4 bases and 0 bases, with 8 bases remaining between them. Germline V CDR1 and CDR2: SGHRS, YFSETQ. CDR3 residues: CASSPEYSGANVLTF. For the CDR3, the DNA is TGCGCCAGCAGCCCCGAGTACTCTGGGGCCAACGTCCTGACTTTC.

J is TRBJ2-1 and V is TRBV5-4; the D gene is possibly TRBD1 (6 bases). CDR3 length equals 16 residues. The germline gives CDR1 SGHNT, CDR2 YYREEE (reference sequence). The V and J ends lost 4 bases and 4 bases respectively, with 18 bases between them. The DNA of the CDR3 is TGTGCCAGCAGCGGGGGCGTGTCACTCTCGTACAATGAGCAGTTCTTC. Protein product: CASSGGVSLSYNEQFF.